The TCR beta chain described here comes from a study of cytomegalovirus exposure and HLA in healthy donors. Across the study: Sequencing of 150 million to 200 million T cells in an earlier analysis found more than 100 million unique TCR beta sequences. Study outcomes and limitations: TRBV6-2, TRBV6-3 and other indistinguishable V segments were excluded. Analysis performed later found approximately 17,000 TCR beta sequences associated with HLA alleles at 0.05 false discovery rate. Most sequenced TCRs were rare (though some public TCRs occurred in many donors).

Primers for the PCR totalled 60 Vbeta and 13 Jbeta. Some clones are missing from TCRdb's copy, which holds only in-frame ones; the method was immunoSEQ multiplex PCR. The table includes around 130,000 clones, under 70% detected once. This CDR3 is built from 19 residues. Germline V CDR1 and CDR2: SGDLS, YYNGEE. Trimming stripped 0 bases from V and 0 bases from J, with 16 bases between. A remark on this clone: Its matching antigen is unknown.

The TCR was taken from a man aged 18 to 30 in good health and CMV-seronegative. This chain joins TRBV9 and TRBJ2-6; TRBD1 might be the D (6 bases). The specimen sequenced was PBMCs. CDR3 residues: CASSVGGTHSFSGANVLTF. The CDR3 DNA follows: TGTGCCAGCAGCGTAGGGGGGACACATTCTTTCTCTGGGGCCAACGTCCTGACTTTC.